This TCR beta chain is drawn from a study of blood T cells in healthy people across ages. Points from the study as a whole: Percentage of naive T cells showed a strong correlation with TCR beta diversity.

Note on this clonotype: Its specificity is not known.

Combining a sample-barcoded 5' primer with a J-beta primer mix, a second PCR ran for about 7 to 11 cycles. Each CDR3 protein gets one entry after TCRdb re-called the 5' RACE reads with MiXCR. The sample lists hundreds of thousands of distinct CDR3 sequences, about three fifths occurring once. CDR3 length: 14 amino acids. Germline V gene data show CDR1 as MNHEY and CDR2 as SVGEGT. V was pared by 4 bases and J by 7 bases, with 16 bases between. The receptor's source is a man younger than 45 in good health. The rearrangement uses TRBV6-2 or TRBV6-3 and TRBJ2-5; perhaps D is TRBD1 or TRBD2 (5 bases each). The specimen sequenced was blood. DNA of the CDR3: TGTGCCAGCAGTTGGGGCACCCTAGGAGGGACCCAGTACTTC. Its protein is CASSWGTLGGTQYF.